This is a list of T cell receptor beta chains from one sample in a study of blood T cell repertoires in COVID-19. The assay was immunoSEQ multiplex PCR, and TCRdb's table has in-frame clones only and misses some. The sample contains roughly 290,000 clones, around nine tenths of which appear only once. Sequencing used PBMCs or T cells enriched from blood (not recorded which). These receptors were obtained from a middle-aged woman who had recovered from COVID-19. Each CDR3 is given with its conserved first and last residue. D genes are given only for firm matches. Rows may omit the clone size; those that give it use once, few, many or a size class.

V: TRBV2; J: TRBJ1-1; D: TRBD1; size: NA; CDR3: CASRRQGYTEAFF; DNA: TGTGCCAGCAGAAGACAGGGGTACACTGAAGCTTTCTTT
V: TRBV4-3; J: TRBJ2-2; D: NA; size: once; CDR3: CASSQDELTGELFF; DNA: TGCGCCAGCAGCCAAGACGAGCTAACCGGGGAGCTGTTTTTT
V: TRBV7-2; J: TRBJ1-2; D: NA; size: NA; CDR3: CASSRLRGSGYTF; DNA: TGTGCCAGCAGCCGCCTCAGGGGAAGTGGCTACACCTTC
V: TRBV21-1; J: TRBJ1-1; D: NA; size: NA; CDR3: CASSTSQGTGSRADTEAFF; DNA: TGTGCCAGCAGCACATCCCAGGGGACAGGGAGTAGGGCGGACACTGAAGCTTTCTTT
V: TRBV5-8; J: TRBJ2-3; D: TRBD2; size: NA; CDR3: CASSLKGQSAGVDTQYF; DNA: TGTGCCAGCAGCTTGAAGGGCCAGTCCGCGGGAGTTGATACGCAGTATTTT
V: TRBV4-2; J: TRBJ1-3; D: NA; size: NA; CDR3: CASSQDWSGARGNTIYF; DNA: TGTGCCAGCAGCCAAGATTGGAGCGGGGCGCGGGGAAACACCATATATTTT
V: TRBV20-1; J: TRBJ1-6; D: TRBD1; size: NA; CDR3: CSASLQGDSPLHF; DNA: TGCAGTGCTAGTTTGCAGGGGGATTCACCCCTCCACTTT
V: TRBV28; J: TRBJ1-5; D: NA; size: NA; CDR3: CASSPSTGFNQPQHF; DNA: TGTGCCAGCAGTCCATCGACAGGCTTCAATCAGCCCCAGCATTTT
V: TRBV3-1/TRBV3-2; J: TRBJ2-1; D: TRBD2; size: once; CDR3: CASSRGVASGSNEQFF; DNA: TGTGCCAGCAGCCGGGGGGTGGCTAGCGGGAGCAATGAGCAGTTCTTC
V: TRBV4-1; J: TRBJ1-3; D: TRBD1; size: NA; CDR3: CASSQAPTGVFSGNTIYF; DNA: TGCGCCAGCAGCCAGGCGCCGACAGGGGTATTCTCTGGAAACACCATATATTTT
V: TRBV4-1; J: TRBJ1-4; D: NA; size: many; CDR3: CASSSSRQLSDEKLFF; DNA: TGCGCCAGCAGCTCATCTCGACAGCTGAGTGATGAAAAACTGTTTTTT
V: TRBV28; J: TRBJ2-1; D: TRBD2; size: NA; CDR3: CASSPAGLAGGEQFF; DNA: TGTGCCAGCAGTCCGGCTGGACTAGCGGGAGGGGAGCAGTTCTTC
V: TRBV30; J: TRBJ2-1; D: NA; size: NA; CDR3: CAWSVHLDNEQFF; DNA: TGTGCCTGGAGTGTACATCTCGACAATGAGCAGTTCTTC
V: TRBV7-2; J: TRBJ2-2; D: TRBD2; size: NA; CDR3: CASSRSGGTGELFF; DNA: TGTGCCAGCAGCCGTAGCGGGGGCACCGGGGAGCTGTTTTTT
V: TRBV6-6; J: TRBJ1-5; D: TRBD1; size: NA; CDR3: CASSSGGRYSNQPQHF; DNA: TGTGCCAGCAGTTCAGGGGGCAGATATAGCAATCAGCCCCAGCATTTT
V: TRBV27; J: TRBJ2-3; D: NA; size: NA; CDR3: CASSLERADTQYF; DNA: TGTGCCAGCAGTTTAGAAAGAGCAGATACGCAGTATTTT
V: TRBV7-2; J: TRBJ2-3; D: NA; size: NA; CDR3: CASSLRSDSTDTQYF; DNA: TGTGCCAGCAGCTTAAGGAGCGACTCAACAGATACGCAGTATTTT
V: TRBV28; J: TRBJ2-7; D: TRBD2; size: few; CDR3: CASSLWSSGSGHEQYF; DNA: TGTGCCAGCAGTTTATGGAGTAGCGGGAGTGGCCACGAGCAGTACTTC
V: TRBV5-8; J: TRBJ1-2; D: NA; size: NA; CDR3: CASSEDRANYGYTF; DNA: TGTGCCAGCAGCGAGGACAGAGCTAACTATGGCTACACCTTC
V: TRBV29-1; J: TRBJ2-3; D: TRBD2; size: NA; CDR3: CSVEDSGGSTDTQYF; DNA: TGCAGCGTTGAGGATAGCGGGGGGAGCACAGATACGCAGTATTTT
V: TRBV5-1; J: TRBJ2-5; D: TRBD1; size: NA; CDR3: CASSFGQGGETQYF; DNA: TGCGCCAGCAGCTTCGGACAGGGTGGAGAGACCCAGTACTTC
V: TRBV21-1; J: TRBJ2-1; D: NA; size: NA; CDR3: CASNQYRGLYNEQFF; DNA: TGTGCCAGCAACCAGTACAGGGGGCTCTACAATGAGCAGTTCTTC